What follows are 17 T cell receptor beta chains derived from one specimen sequenced in a study of T cells after yellow fever vaccination. TCRdb called the 5' RACE reads again in MiXCR, with one record for every CDR3 protein. The data show a few hundred thousand distinct CDR3 sequences, with less than 9% seen just once and around 0.9% held by the top ten. Here the sequenced sample was CD4+ T cells sorted from PBMCs, taken 15 days after the yellow fever booster vaccination. These receptors all stem from a man younger than 40 who received the YFV17D yellow fever vaccine.

This clonotype was detected ten times or more. The CDR3 DNA reads as TGCGCCAGCAGCCAAAGCCCCCACGAGCAGTACTTC. Its protein is CASSQSPHEQYF. The rearrangement links TRBV4-3 to TRBJ2-7; D remains ambiguous. Germline V gives CDR1 LGHNA, CDR2 YSLEER. CDR3 length equals 12 residues. Between the trimmed V and J ends, which lost 2 bases and 5 bases, there was a span of 7 bases.

V usage is TRBV7-2 and J usage is TRBJ1-2; 7 bases fit TRBD1. Germline V gene data show CDR1 as SGHTA and CDR2 as FQGNSA. J was trimmed by 8 bases and V by 5 bases; bases with no gene match: 5. CDR3 length: 12 amino acids. The CDR3, as DNA: TGTGCCAGCAGCCCCCGACAGGGCGGCTACACCTTC. This translates into CASSPRQGGYTF.

The genes are TRBV20-1 and TRBJ1-5; perhaps TRBD1 as D (6 bases). The CDR3 length is 13 residues. The V end was cut by 3 bases, the J end by 5 bases, with 11 bases between. Looked up from germline, CDR1 is DFQATT and CDR2 is SNEGSKA (reference sequence). The CDR3 loop reads CSASGGADQPQHF. The CDR3, as DNA: TGCAGTGCTAGCGGGGGCGCAGATCAGCCCCAGCATTTT.

This clonotype has more than one count but fewer than ten. The chain carries TRBV5-1 and TRBJ2-5, with D possibly matching TRBD2 (5 bases). V lost 0 bases and J 5 bases, leaving 14 bases between the germline ends. Germline assignment: CDR1 SGHRS and CDR2 YFSETQ. This CDR3 is built from 15 residues. The CDR3 protein is CASSLAGRGSETQYF. The CDR3 coding sequence is TGCGCCAGCAGCTTGGCCGGACGGGGATCGGAGACCCAGTACTTC.

This clonotype was recorded at least ten times. The rearrangement joins TRBV28 to TRBJ2-4; D unclear. The length of the CDR3 is 13 residues. V lost 6 bases and J 1 base, leaving 7 bases between the germline ends. The germline V gene encodes CDR1 MDHEN and CDR2 SYDVKM. The CDR3 sequence: CASRGPAKNIQYF. CDR3 DNA: TGTGCCAGCAGGGGTCCTGCCAAAAACATTCAGTACTTC.

The rearrangement uses TRBV12-3 or TRBV12-4 and TRBJ2-5, with D perhaps TRBD1 or TRBD2 (5 bases each). This CDR3 contains 14 residues. Between the trimmed V and J ends, which lost 6 bases and 5 bases, there was a span of 16 bases. The CDR3 bases are TGTGCCAGCAGACTCCGGGGCGCATGCGAGACCCAGTACTTC. It codes for CASRLRGACETQYF.

This clonotype was counted a few times. This chain connects TRBV29-1 to TRBJ2-5; the D call may be TRBD1 or TRBD2 (5 bases each). The CDR3 consists of 13 residues. The V gene lost 7 bases and the J gene lost 0 bases, with 12 bases spanning the gap. CDR1 SQVTM and CDR2 ANQGSEA come from the germline V gene. CDR3 nucleotide sequence: TGCAGCGCGTCTGAGGGGAACCAAGAGACCCAGTACTTC. Encoded protein: CSASEGNQETQYF.

This clonotype was counted between two and nine times. The chain recombines TRBV7-2 with TRBJ2-4, with D possibly being TRBD1 or TRBD2 (5 bases each). The germline CDR1 and CDR2 sequences are SGHTA and FQGNSA. The CDR3 sequence is 14 residues long. V lost 4 bases to trimming and J lost 7 bases, with 14 bases between them. The CDR3 DNA follows: TGTGCCAGCAGCTACCAAGGTGGGGACAACATTCAGTACTTC. This gives the protein CASSYQGGDNIQYF.

This clonotype came up many times. The junction does not match germline at one end; this may be a read error. This chain uses TRBV7-7 with TRBJ2-2; D unresolved. CDR1 is SSHAT and CDR2 is FNYEAQ in the germline V gene (reference sequence). The CDR3 has 13 amino acids. CDR3 loop: CASSETHTGELFF. The CDR3 nucleotides are TGTGCTAGCAGCGAAACCCACACCGGGGAGCTGTTTTTT.

The chain has TRBV20-1 and TRBJ2-4; TRBD2 matches 7 bases. CDR1 and CDR2 (germline): DFQATT, SNEGSKA (reference sequence). The CDR3 is 15 residues long. V lost 1 base, J lost 0 bases, and 3 bases stayed unmatched. The CDR3 bases are TGCAGTGCTAGAGCCTGGGGGGGAGCCAAAAACATTCAGTACTTC. It specifies CSARAWGGAKNIQYF.

This clonotype has just one count. A much larger clone lies one base from this, so it may be a read error. The chain employs TRBV12-3 or TRBV12-4 and TRBJ2-1; TRBD1 agrees at 9 bases. Losses at the gene ends were 5 bases for V and 12 bases for J; bases not matched to a gene: 11. The CDR3 has 14 residues. CDR3 bases: TGTGCCAGCAGTCGCGGGACAGGGAGCGCAGGGCAGTTCTTC. This encodes CASSRGTGSAGQFF.

This clonotype was seen at least ten times. This chain connects TRBV6-2 or TRBV6-3 to TRBJ2-7; tentative D call: TRBD2 (7 bases). The germline V and J ends were trimmed by 5 bases and 2 bases, with 13 bases remaining between them. CDR3 length: 14 residues. Looked up from germline, CDR1 is MNHEY and CDR2 is SVGEGT. CDR3 in amino acids: CASSRDYRAYEQYF. Here the CDR3 DNA reads TGTGCCAGCAGTCGGGACTACAGGGCCTACGAGCAGTACTTC.

This chain connects TRBV30 to TRBJ1-2; 7 positions agree with TRBD1. Germline CDR1 and CDR2: GTSNPN and SVGIG (reference sequence). The trim removed 4 bases at V and 4 bases at J, leaving 3 bases unmatched. The CDR3 contains 12 residues. Written as DNA, the CDR3 is TGTGCCTGGACAGGGGGTGGCTATGGCTACACCTTC. Translation: CAWTGGGYGYTF. Full variable domain (rest looked up from reference TRBV30 and TRBJ1-2): SQTIHQWPATLVQPVGSPLSLECTVEGTSNPNLYWYRQAAGRGLQLLFYSVGIGQISSEVPQNLSASRPQDRQFILSSKKLLLSDSGFYLCAWTGGGYGYTFGSGTRLTVV.

This clonotype came up a few times. This chain links TRBV6-2 or TRBV6-3 with TRBJ2-1; D may be TRBD2 (6 bases). The CDR3 is 15 amino acids. Germline values: CDR1 MNHEY, CDR2 SVGEGT. V lost 10 bases and J 1 base, leaving 17 bases between the germline ends. The CDR3 nucleotides are TGTGCCAACAAGATTTGGGAGGATTCCTACAATGAGCAGTTCTTC. It is translated as CANKIWEDSYNEQFF.

This clonotype was seen ten or more times. The chain carries TRBV11-3 and TRBJ2-1, with TRBD2 identical over 8 bases. Trimming cost V 3 bases and J 5 bases; bases outside gene matches: 9. The germline V gene has CDR1 SGHNT and CDR2 YENEEA. The CDR3 runs to 16 residues. CDR3 sequence: CASSLQVAGLNNEQFF. The CDR3 DNA sequence: TGTGCCAGCAGCTTGCAAGTAGCGGGACTCAACAATGAGCAGTTCTTC. Full variable domain (missing parts from reference TRBV11-3 and TRBJ2-1): EAGVVQSPRYKIIEKKQPVAFWCNPISGHNTLYWYLQNLGQGPELLIRYENEEAVDDSQLPKDRFSAERLKGVDSTLKIQPAELGDSAVYLCASSLQVAGLNNEQFFGPGTRLTVL.

This clonotype was picked up many times. The J gene is TRBJ2-2, the V gene TRBV9; D might be TRBD2 (6 bases). Looked up from germline, CDR1 is SGDLS and CDR2 is YYNGEE. V shed 3 bases and J shed 5 bases, with 17 bases lying between them. The CDR3 is 16 amino acids. The CDR3 loop reads CASSDRGSVRTGELFF. The CDR3 DNA reads as TGTGCCAGCAGCGATCGGGGGTCGGTTAGGACCGGGGAGCTGTTTTTT.

Only a few counts were recorded for this clonotype. The V and J genes are TRBV5-1 and TRBJ2-7; TRBD1 might be the D (5 bases). CDR3 length: 15 amino acids. CDR1 and CDR2 from the germline V gene are SGHRS and YFSETQ. The germline V and J ends were trimmed by 0 bases and 2 bases, with 12 bases remaining between them. In nucleotides, the CDR3 is TGCGCCAGCAGCTTGGGGCAGGGAAGTGCCTACGAGCAGTACTTC. Its translation is CASSLGQGSAYEQYF.